These 3 T cell receptor beta chains came from one sample sequenced in a study of Ad26.COV2.S vaccination and SARS-CoV-2 variants. Treatment reported: 15 to 20 received Ad26.COV2.S at low or high dose, single or two shots; about 5 received placebo; per-sample allocation not given. Sampling was performed 63 days after the first vaccine or placebo injection. The method was immunoSEQ multiplex PCR; TCRdb's version includes in-frame clones alone and lacks a portion of them. The sample records more than 400,000 clones, about 92% being singletons. The sample consisted of peripheral blood, taken in a trial of Ad26.COV2.S vaccine versus placebo. Every receptor here comes from a person between 18 and 65 years old who received the Ad26.COV2.S COVID-19 vaccine or a placebo.

The V call is TRBV7-2, the J call TRBJ2-5; D uncertain. The germline V gene has CDR1 SGHTA and CDR2 FQGNSA. The length of the CDR3 is 14 residues. V dropped 5 bases and J dropped 2 bases, with 12 bases sitting between them. The DNA of the CDR3 is TGTGCCAGCAGCCCTCCCCCGATTCAAGAGACCCAGTACTTC. Its translation: CASSPPPIQETQYF.

The chain has TRBV16 and TRBJ1-1, with TRBD1 as a possible D gene (6 bases). Germline CDR1 is KGHSY and CDR2 is FQNENV. This CDR3 contains 15 residues. The ends were cut back, 0 bases at V and 6 bases at J, with 14 bases in the middle. CDR3 nucleotide sequence: TGTGCCAGCAGCCAATCAGGGGGTGGTTTTGCTGAAGCTTTCTTT. Its translation: CASSQSGGGFAEAFF.

V and J are TRBV28 and TRBJ2-7, with 9 bases aligning to TRBD2. The length of the CDR3 is 15 residues. CDR1 is MDHEN and CDR2 is SYDVKM in the germline V gene. Trimming took 6 bases from V and 4 from J; bases not matched to a gene: 10. The CDR3 nucleotides are TGTGCCAGCAGCCCCCGGGGACTAGCTGCGTACGAGCAGTACTTC. Residues: CASSPRGLAAYEQYF. Variable domain in full (rest from reference TRBV28 and TRBJ2-7): DVKVTQSSRYLVKRTGEKVFLECVQDMDHENMFWYRQDPGLGLRLIYFSYDVKMKEKGDIPEGYSVSREKKERFSLILESASTNQTSMYLCASSPRGLAAYEQYFGPGTRLTVT.